A selection of T cell receptor beta chains follows, all from one sample in a study of early T cells in non-severe SARS-CoV-2 infection. MiXCR, applied by TCRdb to the 5' RACE reads, yields one record per CDR3 protein. The sample carries some 50,000 distinct CDR3 sequences, approximately 10% recorded once. The sequenced sample consisted of whole blood. The receptor set was obtained from an adult who was a healthcare worker with PCR-confirmed SARS-CoV-2 infection or an uninfected control (not recorded which). Each CDR3 is given with its conserved first and last residue. D genes are given only for firm matches. Clone sizes are given selectively: once, few, many, or a class where the clone is expanded.

>many|TRBV20-1|15|TRBJ2-3|.
CSARDPRTSTDTQYF
TGCAGTGCTAGAGATCCCCGGACTAGCACAGATACGCAGTATTTT
>.|TRBV10-3|14|TRBJ2-3|.
CAISDFDSTDTQYF
TGTGCCATCAGCGATTTTGACAGCACAGATACGCAGTATTTT
>many|TRBV9|14|TRBJ2-1|.
CASSVAPDRSEQFF
TGTGCCAGCAGCGTAGCCCCCGACCGGAGTGAGCAGTTCTTC
>.|TRBV29-1|12|TRBJ1-2|.
CSVDQSNYGYTF
TGCAGCGTTGATCAGAGCAACTATGGCTACACCTTC
>many|TRBV7-9|14|TRBJ2-2|.
CASSLALQVEELFF
TGTGCCAGCAGCTTAGCGCTTCAGGTGGAGGAGCTGTTCTTT
>many|TRBV27|16|TRBJ2-7|.
CASSLGSVSSSYEQYF
TGTGCCAGCAGTTTGGGAAGCGTTTCTAGCTCCTACGAGCAGTACTTC
>few|TRBV27|19|TRBJ2-2|.
CASSYSRRAIRMNTGELFF
TGTGCCAGCAGTTACAGCCGCCGTGCGATACGAATGAACACCGGGGAGCTGTTTTTT
>.|TRBV12-3/TRBV12-4|15|TRBJ1-5|.
CASSFPGLNNQPQHF
TGTGCCAGCAGTTTTCCGGGACTGAACAATCAGCCCCAGCATTTT
>many|TRBV4-3|13|TRBJ1-2|.
CASSMTPNYGYTF
TGCGCCAGCAGCATGACGCCTAACTATGGCTACACCTTC
>few|TRBV5-1|16|TRBJ1-1|.
CASSLHGAGESTEAFF
TGCGCCAGCAGCTTGCATGGAGCAGGGGAGAGCACTGAAGCTTTCTTT
>many|TRBV29-1|12|TRBJ1-2|.
CSVGRAREGYTF
TGCAGCGTTGGACGGGCGAGGGAAGGCTACACCTTC
>many|TRBV2|11|TRBJ2-1|.
CASSGGNEQFF
TGTGCCAGCAGTGGAGGCAATGAGCAGTTCTTC
>many|TRBV12-3/TRBV12-4|18|TRBJ2-7|TRBD2
CASSFMWDSGRAPYEQYF
TGTGCCAGCAGTTTCATGTGGGACAGCGGGAGGGCCCCCTACGAGCAGTACTTC
>once|TRBV5-1|13|TRBJ2-7|.
CASSLHRAYEQYF
TGCGCCAGCAGCTTGCACAGGGCCTACGAGCAGTACTTC
>many|TRBV20-1|16|TRBJ2-1|.
CSARGSASETYNEQFF
TGCAGTGCTAGAGGCTCCGCTAGCGAGACCTACAATGAGCAGTTCTTC
>many|TRBV4-1|15|TRBJ2-7|.
CASSYGRDGSYEQYF
TGCGCCAGCAGCTACGGCCGGGACGGATCCTACGAGCAGTACTTC
>.|TRBV2|12|TRBJ1-2|.
CASSEAAYGYTF
TGTGCCAGCAGTGAAGCAGCCTATGGCTACACCTTC
>.|TRBV29-1|13|TRBJ2-2|.
CSVGNGATGELFF
TGCAGCGTTGGTAACGGGGCCACCGGGGAGCTGTTTTTT
>many|TRBV5-1|15|TRBJ1-2|.
CASSLGGTYNYGYTF
TGCGCCAGCAGCTTGGGGGGAACCTACAACTATGGCTACACCTTC
>many|TRBV5-1|14|TRBJ1-1|.
CASSLNSLNTEAFF
TGCGCCAGCAGCTTGAACAGTCTGAACACTGAAGCTTTCTTT
>many|TRBV20-1|14|TRBJ2-7|TRBD1
CSARGWDRAYEQYF
TGCAGTGCTAGAGGCTGGGACAGGGCCTACGAGCAGTACTTC
>many|TRBV6-2/TRBV6-3|13|TRBJ2-7|.
CATSYGNAYEQYF
TGTGCCACTTCCTACGGGAATGCCTACGAGCAGTACTTC
>many|TRBV10-2|12|TRBJ1-3|.
CASSTAEGTIYF
TGCGCCAGCAGTACCGCCGAGGGCACCATATATTTT
>few|TRBV29-1|13|TRBJ2-7|.
CSVVPAVDYEQYF
TGCAGCGTTGTCCCAGCAGTGGACTACGAGCAGTACTTC
>many|TRBV3-1|15|TRBJ2-2|.
CASSQSAGLTGELFF
TGTGCCAGCAGCCAATCGGCAGGGTTGACCGGGGAGCTGTTTTTT
>many|TRBV27|13|TRBJ1-2|TRBD1
CASSHRTGYGYTF
TGTGCCAGCAGTCATAGGACAGGCTATGGCTACACCTTC
>many|TRBV7-9|14|TRBJ2-7|.
CASSDGRASYEQYF
TGTGCCAGCAGCGACGGACGGGCAAGCTACGAGCAGTACTTC
>.|TRBV25-1|15|TRBJ1-6|TRBD1
CASSLRGDRDSPLHF
TGTGCCAGCAGTCTGCGTGGGGACAGAGATTCACCCCTCCACTTT
>many|TRBV4-3|15|TRBJ2-5|.
CASSQDRRYQETQYF
TGCGCCAGCAGCCAAGATCGGCGTTACCAAGAGACCCAGTACTTC
>many|TRBV5-1|15|TRBJ2-1|TRBD2
CASRLAGVPGNEQFF
TGCGCCAGCAGGCTAGCGGGGGTCCCCGGAAATGAGCAGTTCTTC
>.|TRBV27|16|TRBJ2-3|TRBD1
CASRSPGQGAYDTQYF
TGTGCCAGCAGGAGCCCGGGACAGGGGGCGTACGATACGCAGTATTTT
>many|TRBV2|15|TRBJ2-2|.
CASSAFQGYTGELFF
TGTGCCAGCAGTGCCTTTCAGGGGTACACCGGGGAGCTGTTTTTT
>.|TRBV7-2|15|TRBJ2-3|TRBD2
CASSLDPGGADTQYF
TGTGCCAGCAGCTTAGACCCGGGGGGGGCAGATACGCAGTATTTT
>many|TRBV19|15|TRBJ2-1|.
CASSPSLGSYNEQFF
TGTGCCAGTAGTCCCTCACTAGGCTCCTACAATGAGCAGTTCTTC
>few|TRBV15|12|TRBJ2-3|.
CATSRTRDTQYF
TGTGCCACCAGCCGGACGCGAGATACGCAGTATTTT
>many|TRBV7-9|15|TRBJ1-1|.
CASSLVGASRTEAFF
TGTGCCAGCAGCTTAGTTGGAGCCTCGCGCACTGAAGCTTTCTTT
>many|TRBV20-1|15|TRBJ1-5|.
CSAEQAGDSNQPQHF
TGCAGTGCTGAACAGGCCGGTGATTCTAATCAGCCCCAGCATTTT
>many|TRBV29-1|11|TRBJ2-1|.
CSVPGYNEQFF
TGCAGCGTTCCAGGATACAATGAGCAGTTCTTC
>many|TRBV20-1|14|TRBJ1-5|TRBD1
CSATGGAAGQPQHF
TGCAGTGCTACAGGGGGCGCGGCGGGTCAGCCCCAGCATTTT
>many|TRBV7-8|14|TRBJ2-7|TRBD1
CASSYRQGIYEQYF
TGTGCCAGCAGCTACCGACAGGGGATTTACGAGCAGTACTTC
>many|TRBV20-1|15|TRBJ2-1|.
CSARDYLDGNNEQFF
TGCAGTGCTAGGGATTACCTGGACGGAAACAATGAGCAGTTCTTC
>.|TRBV6-5|12|TRBJ1-1|.
CAIGGMNTEAFF
TGTGCCATCGGCGGAATGAACACTGAAGCTTTCTTT
>few|TRBV20-1|14|TRBJ2-3|TRBD2
CSASGLAGTDTQYF
TGCAGTGCCTCGGGACTAGCCGGCACAGATACGCAGTATTTT
>.|TRBV7-3|13|TRBJ1-1|.
CASSEWVGTEAFF
TGTGCCAGCAGTGAATGGGTTGGGACTGAAGCTTTCTTT
>few|TRBV7-9|14|TRBJ2-7|TRBD2
CASRSSGSSYEQYF
TGTGCCAGCAGATCTAGCGGCAGCTCCTACGAGCAGTACTTC
>many|TRBV20-1|10|TRBJ1-1|.
CSAGGTEAFF
TGCAGTGCTGGAGGCACTGAAGCTTTCTTT
>many|TRBV30|13|TRBJ2-4|.
CAGTGSAKNIQYF
TGTGCCGGAACAGGGTCAGCCAAAAACATTCAGTACTTC
>many|TRBV4-3|14|TRBJ2-3|TRBD2
CASSTSGSTDTQYF
TGCGCCAGTTCGACTAGCGGTAGCACAGATACGCAGTATTTT
>.|TRBV20-1|12|TRBJ2-1|TRBD2
CSAGLAGYEQFF
TGCAGTGCTGGACTAGCGGGCTATGAGCAGTTCTTC
>.|TRBV15|12|TRBJ1-2|.
CATSSVNYGYTF
TGTGCCACCAGCAGCGTTAACTATGGCTACACCTTC
>many|TRBV7-6|15|TRBJ2-5|.
CASSLGIASKETQYF
TGTGCCAGCAGCTTAGGTATAGCCTCTAAAGAGACCCAGTACTTC
>few|TRBV29-1|14|TRBJ1-4|.
CSVKIQGPNEKLFF
TGCAGCGTCAAGATACAGGGTCCTAATGAAAAACTGTTTTTT
>few|TRBV7-2|17|TRBJ2-3|TRBD2
CASSLAVAGGPADTQYF
TGTGCCAGCAGCTTAGCTGTAGCGGGGGGGCCGGCAGATACGCAGTATTTT
>.|TRBV13|15|TRBJ2-1|.
CASSTRTTSYNEQFF
TGTGCCAGCAGCACAAGGACCACCTCCTACAATGAGCAGTTCTTC
>.|TRBV12-5|17|TRBJ1-6|TRBD1
CAIRRTGASSYNSPLHF
TGTGCTATCCGGAGGACAGGGGCTAGCTCCTATAATTCACCCCTCCACTTT